A single sample gave rise to the 20 T cell receptor beta chains below, sequenced in a study of blood T cell repertoires in COVID-19. The repertoire was sequenced with immunoSEQ multiplex PCR; TCRdb's copy has only in-frame clones and lacks some. The sample yields 83,000 or so clones, around nine tenths seen once. Input material: peripheral blood. The receptor source for this set is an elderly man with active or convalescent COVID-19.

The CDR3 loop reads CASSLGGSGSSGANVLTF. CDR3 in DNA: TGTGCCAGCAGCCTGGGCGGTAGCGGGAGCTCTGGGGCCAACGTCCTGACTTTC. The V gene is TRBV3-1 (or the pseudogene TRBV3-2), the J gene TRBJ2-6, with 9 positions matching TRBD2. The ends lost 4 bases at V and 0 bases at J; junction bases unmatched: 7. Germline V gene data show CDR1 as LGHDT and CDR2 as YNNKEL (reference sequence). The CDR3 is 18 amino acids.

The rearrangement uses TRBV19 and TRBJ1-3; unclear D gene. The germline V and J ends were trimmed by 10 bases and 0 bases, with 13 bases remaining between them. The CDR3 runs 14 residues. Germline lookup yields CDR1 LNHDA and CDR2 SQIVND (reference sequence). CDR3 loop: CATTYADSGNTIYF. Written as DNA, the CDR3 is TGTGCCACCACATACGCCGACTCTGGAAACACCATATATTTT.

The V call is TRBV28, the J call TRBJ1-1; TRBD1 matches 9 bases. Germline assignment: CDR1 MDHEN and CDR2 SYDVKM. This CDR3 has 17 amino acids. Trimming removed 5 bases from V and 5 bases from J; junction bases left unmatched: 15. The CDR3 reads CASSQQGIRDRVTEAFF. The CDR3 DNA sequence: TGTGCCAGCAGTCAACAGGGGATCCGGGACAGGGTTACTGAAGCTTTCTTT.

The CDR3 DNA reads as TGTGCCAGTAGTAGACTTGGTTTTAGCTCCTACAATGAGCAGTTCTTC. Protein sequence: CASSRLGFSSYNEQFF. The chain carries TRBV19 and TRBJ2-1; no definite D call. The CDR3 is made up of 16 amino acids. Trimming shortened V by 4 bases and J by 0 bases, and 13 bases separated the two germline ends. Germline V gives CDR1 LNHDA, CDR2 SQIVND (reference sequence).

This clone has a handful of counts. This chain connects TRBV7-8 to TRBJ1-2; D is uncertain. V was clipped by 9 bases and J by 8 bases, with 22 bases between them. CDR1 and CDR2 from the germline V gene are SGHVS and FQNEAQ. The CDR3 is 14 amino acids. The CDR3: CASPRNRPDRGYTF. The CDR3 nucleotides read TGTGCCAGTCCTAGAAACCGGCCGGATCGGGGCTACACCTTC.

The rearrangement uses TRBV28 and TRBJ1-5, with unresolved D. CDR1 is MDHEN and CDR2 is SYDVKM in the germline V gene. The CDR3 sequence is 15 residues long. The germline V and J ends were trimmed by 10 bases and 5 bases, with 21 bases remaining between them. The chain's CDR3 is CATLEGGPLHQPQHF. DNA of the CDR3: TGTGCCACCCTGGAGGGAGGGCCACTCCATCAGCCCCAGCATTTT.

This clone was picked up one time. The chain couples TRBV13 to TRBJ1-2, with 10 bases lining up with TRBD1. V lost 5 bases to trimming and J lost 8 bases; unmatched junction nucleotides: 8. The CDR3 runs 14 residues. Germline V gene sequence: CDR1 PRHDT, CDR2 FYEKMQ (reference sequence). Written as DNA, the CDR3 is TGTGCCAGCAGCCTCGGGACAGGGGATGGCGGCTACACCTTC. This codes for CASSLGTGDGGYTF. Drawing the rest from reference TRBV13 and TRBJ1-2, the complete variable domain is AAGVIQSPRHLIKEKRETATLKCYPIPRHDTVYWYQQGPGQDPQFLISFYEKMQSDKGSIPDRFSAQQFSDYHSELNMSSLELGDSALYFCASSLGTGDGGYTFGSGTRLTVV.

J is TRBJ2-2 and V is TRBV19, with TRBD2 as a possible D gene (5 bases). Germline assignment: CDR1 LNHDA and CDR2 SQIVND (reference sequence). This CDR3 is 13 amino acids long. Trimming cost V 3 bases and J 6 bases, with 8 bases left between them. In nucleotides, the CDR3 is TGTGCCAGTAGTATTCGGGATCCCGGGGAGCTGTTTTTT. Its translation: CASSIRDPGELFF.

This chain uses TRBV6-6 with TRBJ1-5, with D hard to call. In germline, CDR1 is MNHNY, CDR2 SVGAGI (reference sequence). The V end lost 8 bases, the J end lost 0 bases, and 14 bases lay between the germline ends. The CDR3 totals 15 residues. For the CDR3, the DNA is TGTGCCAGCGCTCCTACCGGAGGTAGCAATCAGCCCCAGCATTTT. Protein sequence: CASAPTGGSNQPQHF.

This chain joins TRBV10-2 and TRBJ2-1; 8 bases agree with TRBD2. The trim removed 4 bases at V and 1 base at J, leaving 3 bases unmatched. The germline CDR1 and CDR2 sequences are WSHSY and SAAADI. This CDR3 has 15 amino acids. This chain's CDR3 is CASSVAGKSYNEQFF. In DNA form, the CDR3 reads TGCGCCAGCAGTGTAGCGGGGAAATCCTACAATGAGCAGTTCTTC.

The chain carries TRBV11-2 and TRBJ2-3; D call uncertain. V was trimmed by 2 bases and J by 6 bases, leaving 12 bases between them. Germline loops: CDR1 SGHAT, CDR2 FQNNGV. The CDR3 length is 14 residues. CDR3 region: CASSLTVPLDTQYF. DNA of the CDR3: TGTGCCAGCAGCTTAACAGTACCTCTGGATACGCAGTATTTT.

The V gene is TRBV6-1, the J gene TRBJ2-1; TRBD2 matches at 11 bases. After removal of 2 bases from V and 3 bases from J, the junction contained 9 bases not matched to a gene. The CDR3 extends over 18 amino acids. CDR1 is MNHNS and CDR2 is SASEGT in the germline V gene. The CDR3 nucleotides read TGTGCCAGCAGTGAACGGGTAGCGGGGGGGCCGTACTACAATGAGCAGTTCTTC. Its translation: CASSERVAGGPYYNEQFF.

This clone was found a few times. This chain joins TRBV30 and TRBJ1-4; D ambiguous. Germline CDR1 GTSNPN, CDR2 SVGIG (reference sequence). The CDR3 totals 14 residues. Trimming stripped 2 bases from V and 3 bases from J, with 10 bases between. DNA of the CDR3: TGTGCCTGGAGTCGAGGATTGGCTAATGAAAAACTGTTTTTT. Protein sequence: CAWSRGLANEKLFF.

Here the CDR3 DNA reads TGTGCCAGCAGCCCGACAGGGGGCGGCTACACCTTC. Residues: CASSPTGGGYTF. The chain carries TRBV6-5 and TRBJ1-2; 10 bases align to TRBD1. Germline-derived CDR1 and CDR2 are MNHEY and SVGAGI. Trimming cost V 6 bases and J 8 bases; bases outside gene matches: 3. The CDR3 runs 12 residues.

This clone showed up many times. The chain couples TRBV29-1 to TRBJ1-2; weak D call: TRBD1 (5 bases). V lost 2 bases and J lost 7, with 11 bases in between. Looked up from germline, CDR1 is SQVTM and CDR2 is ANQGSEA. This CDR3 is built from 12 residues. CDR3 nucleotides: TGCAGCGTTGAATCCACAGGTGGTGGCTACACCTTC. Translation: CSVESTGGGYTF.

The rearrangement links TRBV19 to TRBJ1-4, with 7 nucleotides matching TRBD1. The V segment lost 6 bases and the J segment 2 bases; nucleotides outside the gene matches: 0. Germline CDR1 and CDR2: LNHDA and SQIVND (reference sequence). This CDR3 has 13 residues. This CDR3 is CASSRGTNEKLFF. The CDR3 nucleotides read TGTGCCAGTAGCAGGGGGACTAATGAAAAACTGTTTTTT.

This chain links TRBV6-5 with TRBJ2-3; a possible D gene is TRBD2 (6 bases). Germline CDR1 MNHEY, CDR2 SVGAGI. Trimming took 2 bases from V and 7 from J, leaving 13 bases between them. The CDR3 has 14 residues. The CDR3 region has the DNA TGTGCCAGCAGTTACGGCGGAGGGCGCAATACGCAGTATTTT. Translating it yields CASSYGGGRNTQYF.

V and J are TRBV10-2 and TRBJ2-3, with TRBD2 identical over 9 bases. Looked up from germline, CDR1 is WSHSY and CDR2 is SAAADI. The CDR3 is 14 amino acids. J lost 4 bases, V lost 2 bases, and 1 base had no gene match. Here the CDR3 reads CASSEAGGADTQYF. The CDR3, as DNA: TGCGCCAGCAGTGAGGCGGGAGGGGCAGATACGCAGTATTTT.

The chain recombines TRBV3-1 (or the pseudogene TRBV3-2) with TRBJ2-3; TRBD2 is a possible D gene (6 bases). The CDR3 is made up of 15 amino acids. V shed 0 bases and J shed 6 bases, with 13 bases lying between them. Germline V gene sequence: CDR1 LGHDT, CDR2 YNNKEL (reference sequence). DNA of the CDR3: TGTGCCAGCAGCCAAGAAGGGAGACTAGTCGATACGCAGTATTTT. Translating gives CASSQEGRLVDTQYF.

The rearrangement joins TRBV7-9 to TRBJ2-3; perhaps TRBD1 as D (6 bases). The CDR3 length is 14 residues. V was shortened by 2 bases and J by 5 bases, with 11 bases between the two germline ends. CDR1 is SEHNR, CDR2 FQNEAQ, per germline (reference sequence). CDR3 in DNA: TGTGCCAGCAGCTTATGGGGGCGTCAAGATACGCAGTATTTT. It yields the protein CASSLWGRQDTQYF.